The 20 T cell receptor beta chains in this list originate from one sample, sequenced in a study of T cell responses to AZD1222 COVID-19 vaccine. The data were produced by immunoSEQ multiplex PCR, yet TCRdb's version contains in-frame clones alone and is incomplete. The sample carries about 100,000 clones, roughly 86% recorded once. Specimen: peripheral blood, collected 28 days after the second AZD1222 dose. These receptor sequences come from an adult who received the AZD1222 COVID-19 vaccine.

The V and J genes are TRBV28 and TRBJ1-2; TRBD1 matches 10 bases. In germline, CDR1 is MDHEN, CDR2 SYDVKM. Trimming took 3 bases from V and 5 from J; bases not matched to a gene: 3. The CDR3 runs 14 residues. The CDR3 nucleotides read TGTGCCAGCAGTTTTGGGACAGGGGAATATGGCTACACCTTC. Its translation: CASSFGTGEYGYTF.

The chain has TRBV5-1 and TRBJ2-5; D remains ambiguous. Trimming removed 3 bases at V and 3 bases at J, with 9 bases between. Per germline, CDR1 SGHRS and CDR2 YFSETQ. This CDR3 comprises 13 residues. This chain's CDR3 is CASSSLGEETQYF. CDR3 in DNA: TGCGCCAGCAGCTCCCTTGGGGAAGAGACCCAGTACTTC. Drawing the rest from reference TRBV5-1 and TRBJ2-5, the complete variable domain is KAGVTQTPRYLIKTRGQQVTLSCSPISGHRSVSWYQQTPGQGLQFLFEYFSETQRNKGNFPGRFSGRQFSNSRSEMNVSTLELGDSALYLCASSSLGEETQYFGPGTRLLVL.

The gene calls are TRBV27 and TRBJ2-1; 7 positions match TRBD1. This CDR3 contains 18 residues. Germline V gene sequence: CDR1 MNHEY, CDR2 SMNVEV (reference sequence). The V segment lost 1 base and the J segment 4 bases; nucleotides outside the gene matches: 13. The CDR3 loop reads CASSLLDRAMIGYNEQFF. In DNA, the CDR3 is TGTGCCAGCAGTTTATTAGACAGGGCCATGATCGGTTACAATGAGCAGTTCTTC.

The rearrangement uses TRBV12-5 and TRBJ2-1; perhaps D is TRBD1 or TRBD2 (6 bases each). This CDR3 has 17 amino acids. Trimming removed 1 base at V and 5 bases at J, with 18 bases between. Looked up from germline, CDR1 is LGHNT and CDR2 is FRNRAP. The CDR3 sequence is CASGLGQERALNNEQFF. The CDR3 coding sequence is TGTGCTAGTGGTTTGGGACAGGAGCGGGCCCTCAACAATGAGCAGTTCTTC.

The chain employs TRBV4-3 and TRBJ2-7; perhaps TRBD2 as D (5 bases). There are 13 residues in the CDR3. The V gene's germline CDR1 is LGHNA and CDR2 YSLEER. The V and J ends lost 0 bases and 6 bases respectively, with 9 bases between them. The CDR3 coding sequence is TGCGCCAGCAGCCAAGACCTAGCCAGCGAGCAGTACTTC. Its protein is CASSQDLASEQYF.

The chain uses TRBV6-5 and TRBJ2-3; 9 bases agree with TRBD2. The V and J ends lost 0 bases and 4 bases, in that order; junction bases with no gene match: 5. The CDR3 is 16 residues long. Germline V lookup: CDR1 MNHEY, CDR2 SVGAGI. The CDR3 is CASSYSRGTSSDTQYF. As DNA, the CDR3 is TGTGCCAGCAGTTACTCTCGCGGGACTAGCTCAGATACGCAGTATTTT.

The table lists this clone with a count of one. The chain combines TRBV7-3 with TRBJ2-6; D unresolved. Trimming took 5 bases from V and 4 from J, leaving 6 bases between them. This CDR3 has 13 amino acids. The germline V gene has CDR1 SGHTA and CDR2 FQGTGA. CDR3 coding DNA: TGTGCCAGCAGCCCGGTAGGGGCCAACGTCCTGACTTTC. This translates into CASSPVGANVLTF.

The chain combines TRBV6-5 with TRBJ1-1; D is uncertain. The CDR3 loop spans 15 amino acids. The V gene's germline CDR1 is MNHEY and CDR2 SVGAGI. Trimming removed 4 bases from V and 0 bases from J, with 12 bases in between. The CDR3 is CASSSVDTMNTEAFF. The CDR3 DNA follows: TGTGCCAGCAGTTCCGTCGACACCATGAACACTGAAGCTTTCTTT.

This clone was counted between two and nine times. This CDR3 is CASSMISGQGVDTQYF. The CDR3 DNA is TGTGCCAGTAGTATGATTTCGGGACAGGGCGTCGATACGCAGTATTTT. The rearrangement links TRBV19 to TRBJ2-3, with 9 bases matching TRBD1. The CDR3 runs 16 residues. With V trimmed by 3 bases and J by 6 bases, 10 bases remained unmatched. Germline CDR1 and CDR2: LNHDA and SQIVND (reference sequence).

This clone showed up just once. The chain is built from TRBV5-4 and TRBJ1-1; possibly TRBD1 for D (5 bases). Germline CDR1 and CDR2: SGHNT and YYREEE (reference sequence). This CDR3 contains 15 residues. V was shortened by 0 bases and J by 1 base, with 10 bases between the two germline ends. The CDR3 DNA reads TGTGCCAGCAGCTTGGTCGGTGGGGCGAACACTGAAGCTTTCTTT. Translated, it gives CASSLVGGANTEAFF. The variable domain in full, with the rest retrieved from reference TRBV5-4 and TRBJ1-1, is ETGVTQSPTHLIKTRGQQVTLRCSSQSGHNTVSWYQQALGQGPQFIFQYYREEENGRGNFPPRFSGLQFPNYSSELNVNALELDDSALYLCASSLVGGANTEAFFGQGTRLTVV.

V usage is TRBV2 and J usage is TRBJ1-2; weak D call: TRBD1 (6 bases). CDR1 and CDR2 (germline): SNHLY, FYNNEI. The CDR3 is made up of 12 amino acids. Deletions cut 6 bases from V and 3 bases from J, with 8 bases between. The CDR3 spells CASRRGDYGYTF. In nucleotides, the CDR3 is TGTGCCAGCAGAAGGGGGGACTATGGCTACACCTTC.

The chain carries TRBV6-2 or TRBV6-3 and TRBJ2-2, with TRBD1 as a possible D gene (5 bases). V dropped 2 bases and J dropped 5 bases, with 9 bases sitting between them. The CDR3 contains 14 residues. The V gene's germline CDR1 is MNHEY and CDR2 SVGEGT. For the CDR3, the DNA is TGTGCCAGCAGTTACGCTGACAGAACCGGGGAGCTGTTTTTT. Its protein product is CASSYADRTGELFF.

The rearrangement links TRBV27 to TRBJ1-2; 8 nucleotides match TRBD1. J lost 4 bases, V lost 3 bases, and 13 bases had no gene match. This CDR3 spans 17 amino acids. From germline, CDR1 is MNHEY and CDR2 SMNVEV (reference sequence). CDR3 loop: CASSFSNTGTGGYGYTF. CDR3 bases: TGTGCCAGCAGTTTTTCGAATACCGGGACAGGAGGCTATGGCTACACCTTC.

V is TRBV5-1 and J is TRBJ2-2; 10 bases align to TRBD2. After removal of 4 bases from V and 4 bases from J, the junction contained 4 bases not matched to a gene. Germline lookup yields CDR1 SGHRS and CDR2 YFSETQ. This CDR3 comprises 15 residues. CDR3 DNA sequence: TGCGCCAGCAGCATCAGCGGGGGGGGCACCGGGGAGCTGTTTTTT. It encodes CASSISGGGTGELFF.

The gene calls are TRBV21-1 and TRBJ2-3; the table's D call, TRBD2, has no DNA check behind it. TRBV21-1 is assigned pseudogene status. This CDR3 is 14 amino acids long. The CDR3 spells CASSPKDYTDTQYF. DNA for the CDR3: TGTGCCAGCAGCCCAAAGGACTACACAGATACGCAGTATTTT.

V gene TRBV5-1 combines with J gene TRBJ1-1; possible D gene TRBD1, 6 bases. Trimming removed 1 base at V and 5 bases at J, with 12 bases between. Germline V gene data show CDR1 as SGHRS and CDR2 as YFSETQ. The CDR3 extends over 14 amino acids. CDR3 sequence: CASSLQGIETEAFF. CDR3 nucleotide sequence: TGCGCCAGCAGCTTGCAGGGGATCGAGACTGAAGCTTTCTTT.

The CDR3 DNA is TGTGCCAGCAGTTGTCCGACAGGTTGTAATCAGCCCCAGCATTTT. Protein product: CASSCPTGCNQPQHF. This chain connects TRBV6-5 to TRBJ1-5; D may be TRBD1 (6 bases). Trimming removed 4 bases at V and 4 bases at J, with 14 bases between. Per germline, CDR1 MNHEY and CDR2 SVGAGI. This CDR3 has 15 residues.

This rearrangement joins TRBV5-1 to TRBJ2-3, with D unclear. The CDR3 is 12 amino acids. Germline values: CDR1 SGHRS, CDR2 YFSETQ. V lost 4 bases, J lost 6 bases, and 9 bases lay in between. The CDR3 DNA reads as TGCGCCAGCAGCATCGGGCGCGATACGCAGTATTTT. This codes for CASSIGRDTQYF.

The rearrangement joins TRBV7-9 to TRBJ1-4, with D uncertain. This CDR3 has 14 amino acids. CDR1 and CDR2 (germline): SEHNR, FQNEAQ (reference sequence). Trimming shortened V by 5 bases and J by 0 bases, and 7 bases separated the two germline ends. CDR3 sequence (DNA): TGTGCCAGCAGCCCGAGCTCAACTAATGAAAAACTGTTTTTT. Its protein is CASSPSSTNEKLFF.

This chain uses TRBV9 with TRBJ2-3; 14 nucleotides align to TRBD2. The CDR3 consists of 18 residues. V lost 0 bases to trimming and J lost 1 base; unmatched junction nucleotides: 4. The germline V gene encodes CDR1 SGDLS and CDR2 YYNGEE. The CDR3 spells CASSVATGLAGGTDTQYF. The CDR3, as DNA: TGTGCCAGCAGCGTAGCTACGGGACTAGCGGGGGGCACAGATACGCAGTATTTT.